The 3 T cell receptor beta chains listed next were all sequenced from one sample in a study of blood T cells in healthy people across ages. The second PCR ran about 6 to 12 cycles with a sample-barcoded 5' primer and J-beta primers. TCRdb ran MiXCR on the 5' RACE reads and lists one entry per CDR3 protein. The data hold approximately 810,000 distinct CDR3 sequences, with under 40% observed a single time. The sequencing input was blood. These receptors were taken from a man aged 18 to 35 in good health.

Comment on this clonotype: This clone may be a read error of a much larger clone one base away. The chain has TRBV9 and TRBJ2-1; a weak D match, TRBD1 (6 bases). V was pared by 4 bases and J by 0 bases, with 11 bases between. CDR1 and CDR2 from the germline V gene are SGDLS and YYNGEE. CDR3 length equals 15 residues. This CDR3 is CASSPGQTSYNEQFF. The CDR3 region has the DNA TGTGCCAGCAGCCCCGGACAGACCTCCTACAATGAGCAGTTCTTC.

This sequence joins TRBV20-1 and TRBJ2-1; TRBD2 matches at 9 bases. The DNA end is more similar to TRBJ2-7, so the J call may be wrong. The CDR3 has 13 amino acids. CDR1 and CDR2 from the germline V gene are DFQATT and SNEGSKA (reference sequence). CDR3 in amino acids: CRRRGGQNNEQYF. DNA of the CDR3: TGCAGACGGCGGGGGGGCCAGAACAATGAGCAGTACTTC.

V usage is TRBV10-3 and J usage is TRBJ2-3; D unresolved. There are 15 residues in the CDR3. The ends were cut back, 4 bases at V and 0 bases at J, with 11 bases in the middle. The V gene's germline CDR1 is ENHRY and CDR2 SYGVKD. CDR3 in amino acids: CAISAPEYSTDTQYF. The CDR3 DNA is TGTGCCATCAGTGCCCCGGAATATAGCACAGATACGCAGTATTTT.